The present T cell receptor beta chain was sequenced within a study of CD8+ T cells in alopecia areata. Extraction and reverse transcription of RNA yielded cDNA as the sequencing template. Here immunoSEQ multiplex PCR was the method, and the copy in TCRdb shows in-frame clones only, minus some. The data hold about 94,000 clones, with around 71% observed a single time. Specified treatment: oral pan-JAK inhibitor, 5-10 mg twice daily. Sequenced here: CD8+ T cells sorted from blood, sampled between weeks 43 and 45, from a patient treated with tofacitinib. The sequence derives from a human donor with alopecia areata.

The CDR3: CASTKTGMNEKLFF. In nucleotides, the CDR3 is TGTGCCAGCACCAAGACAGGGATGAATGAAAAACTGTTTTTT. The rearrangement joins TRBV27 to TRBJ1-4, with 7 nucleotides matching TRBD1. CDR3 length: 14 residues. Germline V gene sequence: CDR1 MNHEY, CDR2 SMNVEV (reference sequence). J was trimmed by 5 bases and V by 7 bases; bases with no gene match: 7.